Below are 13 T cell receptor beta chains sequenced from a single sample in a study of human T cells and chemical hapten exposure. Described time point: pre-sensitization, week 0. As for treatment: therapeutic diphenylcyclopropenone sensitization with weekly scalp DPC. TCRdb fed the RACE reads into MiXCR, producing one record per CDR3 protein. The sample lists around 380,000 distinct CDR3 sequences, 5.5% occurring once. Source: whole blood, taken in connection with sensitization to the hapten diphenylcyclopropenone (DPC). The receptors originated from a woman aged 18-29 years with alopecia areata. Some clones in this sample may be carry-over from other donors' samples.

This clonotype was seen more than once but under ten times. The chain carries TRBV7-6 and TRBJ2-3; 13 bases match TRBD2. The CDR3 sequence is 17 residues long. Trimming at V came to 2 bases and at J to 2 bases, leaving 4 bases not matched to a gene. Germline loops: CDR1 SGHVS, CDR2 FNYEAQ. This CDR3 is CASSLIGTSGATDTQYF. The CDR3 nucleotides are TGTGCCAGCAGCTTAATCGGGACTAGCGGGGCCACAGATACGCAGTATTTT.

This clonotype was counted many times. The chain combines TRBV6-5 with TRBJ2-4, with D hard to call. Germline CDR1 is MNHEY and CDR2 is SVGAGI. V was clipped by 0 bases and J by 0 bases, with 12 bases between them. The CDR3 has 17 residues. CDR3 region: CASSYSSQVLAKNIQYF. The CDR3 DNA reads TGTGCCAGCAGTTACTCGAGCCAGGTCCTAGCCAAAAACATTCAGTACTTC.

This clonotype occurred many times. The genes are TRBV6-5 and TRBJ2-4; possibly TRBD1 for D (5 bases). CDR1 and CDR2 from the germline V gene are MNHEY and SVGAGI. The CDR3 sequence is 16 residues long. The ends were cut back, 0 bases at V and 5 bases at J, with 14 bases in the middle. CDR3 nucleotide sequence: TGTGCCAGCAGTTACTCCGAGGCCGGACACCAAAACATTCAGTACTTC. It encodes CASSYSEAGHQNIQYF.

This clonotype was detected only a few times. The chain recombines TRBV2 with TRBJ2-1; 9 positions match TRBD2. The germline V gene has CDR1 SNHLY and CDR2 FYNNEI. The CDR3 is 15 amino acids. The ends lost 3 bases at V and 2 bases at J; junction bases unmatched: 2. DNA of the CDR3: TGTGCCAGCAGTGATCCTAGCGGGGCCTACAATGAGCAGTTCTTC. This encodes CASSDPSGAYNEQFF.

A few counts support this clonotype. V and J are TRBV10-3 and TRBJ2-5; 9 bases are shared with TRBD1. The germline CDR1 and CDR2 sequences are ENHRY and SYGVKD. V shed 6 bases, J shed 3 bases, and the junction held 5 bases outside the gene matches. The CDR3 runs to 14 residues. CDR3 in DNA: TGTGCCATCAGGCCCGACAGGGGGAAAGAGACCCAGTACTTC. Translating gives CAIRPDRGKETQYF.

Many counts were recorded for this clonotype. J is TRBJ1-2 and V is TRBV12-3 or TRBV12-4; D is uncertain. The V end was cut by 6 bases, the J end by 8 bases, with 16 bases between. The CDR3 consists of 13 residues. For the CDR3, the DNA is TGTGCCAGCAGCCCTGACCTAAGTTTGGGCTACACCTTC. Its translation is CASSPDLSLGYTF.

The table lists this clonotype with a few counts. The chain carries TRBV12-3 or TRBV12-4 and TRBJ2-5; D is undetermined. Deletions cut 7 bases from V and 9 bases from J, with 15 bases between. The CDR3 is 12 residues long. In nucleotides, the CDR3 is TGTGCCAGCACCCAAGGTTTGGACGCCCAGTACTTC. This codes for CASTQGLDAQYF.

The sample holds many counts of this clonotype. This chain joins TRBV20-1 and TRBJ1-2; D perhaps matches TRBD1 (5 bases). Germline CDR1 DFQATT, CDR2 SNEGSKA (reference sequence). The CDR3 is 13 amino acids. Deletions cut 5 bases from V and 3 bases from J, with 13 bases between. For the CDR3, the DNA is TGCAGTGCTCCTAAGACAGACGACTATGGCTACACCTTC. Encoded protein: CSAPKTDDYGYTF.

The chain combines TRBV7-2 with TRBJ1-5; D is unresolved. The V gene lost 5 bases and the J gene lost 6 bases, with 8 bases spanning the gap. This CDR3 contains 12 residues. Germline loops: CDR1 SGHTA, CDR2 FQGNSA. The CDR3, as DNA: TGTGCCAGCAGCCCTCCCTTTCAGCCCCAGCATTTT. The encoded protein is CASSPPFQPQHF. Drawing the rest from reference TRBV7-2 and TRBJ1-5, the complete variable domain is GAGVSQSPSNKVTEKGKDVELRCDPISGHTALYWYRQSLGQGLEFLIYFQGNSAPDKSGLPSDRFSAERTGGSVSTLTIQRTQQEDSAVYLCASSPPFQPQHFGDGTRLSIL.

This clonotype came up a few times. The chain joins TRBV5-1 to TRBJ1-1; D might be TRBD1 (5 bases). V shed 0 bases and J shed 5 bases, with 11 bases lying between them. The CDR3 runs to 14 residues. The V gene's germline CDR1 is SGHRS and CDR2 YFSETQ. The CDR3 reads CASSLDGGLTEAFF. DNA for the CDR3: TGCGCCAGCAGCTTGGACGGGGGGTTGACTGAAGCTTTCTTT.

This sequence joins TRBV5-4 and TRBJ1-3, with 9 bases fitting TRBD1. The CDR3 runs 16 residues. With 4 bases clipped from V and 3 bases from J, the junction kept 8 bases outside the gene matches. Germline CDR1 SGHNT, CDR2 YYREEE (reference sequence). The CDR3 here is CASSIPGQGSGNTIYF. Here the CDR3 DNA reads TGTGCCAGCAGCATTCCGGGACAGGGTAGTGGAAACACCATATATTTT.

This clonotype has ten or more counts. The rearrangement joins TRBV7-9 to TRBJ2-3; maybe TRBD2 (6 bases). The germline gives CDR1 SEHNR, CDR2 FQNEAQ (reference sequence). This CDR3 contains 14 residues. Trimming removed 2 bases from V and 6 bases from J, with 12 bases in between. The CDR3: CASSLTSNRDTQYF. CDR3 coding DNA: TGTGCCAGCAGCTTAACTAGCAACAGGGATACGCAGTATTTT. The whole variable domain, remainder taken from reference TRBV7-9 and TRBJ2-3, is DTGVSQNPRHKITKRGQNVTFRCDPISEHNRLYWYRQTLGQGPEFLTYFQNEAQLEKSRLLSDRFSAERPKGSFSTLEIQRTEQGDSAMYLCASSLTSNRDTQYFGPGTRLTVL.

The rearrangement joins TRBV20-1 to TRBJ1-6, with D maybe TRBD1 (5 bases). This CDR3 comprises 14 residues. V lost 5 bases and J lost 7, with 15 bases in between. CDR1 and CDR2 from the germline V gene are DFQATT and SNEGSKA (reference sequence). The CDR3 loop is CSAPSGTENSPLHF. CDR3 nucleotides: TGCAGTGCTCCCTCCGGGACCGAGAATTCACCCCTCCACTTT.